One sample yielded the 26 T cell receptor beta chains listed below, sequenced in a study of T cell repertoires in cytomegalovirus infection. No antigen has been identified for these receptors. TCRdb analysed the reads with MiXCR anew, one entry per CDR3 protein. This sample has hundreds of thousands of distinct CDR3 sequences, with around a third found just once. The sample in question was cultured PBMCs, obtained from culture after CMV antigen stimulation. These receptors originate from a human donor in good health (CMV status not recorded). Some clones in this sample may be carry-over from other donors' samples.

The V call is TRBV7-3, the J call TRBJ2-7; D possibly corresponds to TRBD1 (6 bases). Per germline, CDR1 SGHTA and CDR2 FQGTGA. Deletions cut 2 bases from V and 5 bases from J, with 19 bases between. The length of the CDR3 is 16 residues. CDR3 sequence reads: CASSLRRDTHLDEQYF. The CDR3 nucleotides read TGTGCCAGCAGCTTACGCAGGGACACGCACTTGGACGAGCAGTACTTC.

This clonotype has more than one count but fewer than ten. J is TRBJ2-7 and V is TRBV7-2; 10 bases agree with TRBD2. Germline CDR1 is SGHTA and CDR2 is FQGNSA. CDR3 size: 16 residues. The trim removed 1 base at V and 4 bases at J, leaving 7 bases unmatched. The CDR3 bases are TGTGCCAGCAGCTTAGGAGTTAGCGGGGGGTTTTACGAGCAGTACTTC. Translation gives CASSLGVSGGFYEQYF. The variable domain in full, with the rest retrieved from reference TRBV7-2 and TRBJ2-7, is GAGVSQSPSNKVTEKGKDVELRCDPISGHTALYWYRQSLGQGLEFLIYFQGNSAPDKSGLPSDRFSAERTGGSVSTLTIQRTQQEDSAVYLCASSLGVSGGFYEQYFGPGTRLTVT.

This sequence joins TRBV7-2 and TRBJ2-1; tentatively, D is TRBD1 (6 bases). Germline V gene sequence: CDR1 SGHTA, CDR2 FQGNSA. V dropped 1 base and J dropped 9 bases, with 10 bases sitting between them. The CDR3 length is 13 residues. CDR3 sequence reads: CASSLEVTGEQFF. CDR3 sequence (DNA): TGTGCCAGCAGCTTAGAAGTGACAGGTGAGCAGTTCTTC.

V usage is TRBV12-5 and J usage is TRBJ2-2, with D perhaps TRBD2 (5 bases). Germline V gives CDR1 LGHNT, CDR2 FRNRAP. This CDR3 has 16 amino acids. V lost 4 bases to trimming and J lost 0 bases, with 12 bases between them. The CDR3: CASGSPQAANTGELFF. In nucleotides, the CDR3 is TGTGCTAGTGGTTCCCCGCAAGCGGCGAACACCGGGGAGCTGTTTTTT.

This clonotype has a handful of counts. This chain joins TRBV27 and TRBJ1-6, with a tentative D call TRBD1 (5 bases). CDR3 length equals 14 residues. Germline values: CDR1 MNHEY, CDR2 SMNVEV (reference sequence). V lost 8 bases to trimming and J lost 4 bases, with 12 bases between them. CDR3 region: CASGNPGYNSPLHF. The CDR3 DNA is TGTGCCAGCGGGAACCCAGGGTATAATTCACCCCTCCACTTT.

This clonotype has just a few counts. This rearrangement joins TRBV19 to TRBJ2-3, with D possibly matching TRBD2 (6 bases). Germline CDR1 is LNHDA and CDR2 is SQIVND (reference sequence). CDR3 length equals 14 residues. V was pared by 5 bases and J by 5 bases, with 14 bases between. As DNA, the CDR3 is TGTGCCAGTAGTCTTTCCGGGAGTCTAGATACGCAGTATTTT. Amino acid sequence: CASSLSGSLDTQYF.

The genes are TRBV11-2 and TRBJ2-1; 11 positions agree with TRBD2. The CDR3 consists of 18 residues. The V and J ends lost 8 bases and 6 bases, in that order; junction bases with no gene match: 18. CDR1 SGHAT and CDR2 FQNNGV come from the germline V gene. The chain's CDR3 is CASCPRGSGGAKGNEQFF. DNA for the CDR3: TGTGCCAGCTGCCCCAGGGGTAGCGGGGGGGCTAAGGGCAATGAGCAGTTCTTC.

The CDR3 spells CSASVGGTGELFF. The CDR3 coding sequence is TGCAGTGCTAGCGTCGGCGGCACCGGGGAGCTGTTTTTT. V usage is TRBV20-1 and J usage is TRBJ2-2; no definite D call. CDR1 is DFQATT, CDR2 SNEGSKA, per germline (reference sequence). This CDR3 is 13 amino acids long. V was cut by 3 bases and J by 4 bases, with 9 bases left in between.

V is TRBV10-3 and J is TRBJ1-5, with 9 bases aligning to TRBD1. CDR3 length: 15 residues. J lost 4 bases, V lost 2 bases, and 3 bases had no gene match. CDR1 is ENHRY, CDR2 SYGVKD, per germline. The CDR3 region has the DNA TGTGCCATCAGTGAGAGGACAGGGGTGAATCAGCCCCAGCATTTT. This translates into CAISERTGVNQPQHF.

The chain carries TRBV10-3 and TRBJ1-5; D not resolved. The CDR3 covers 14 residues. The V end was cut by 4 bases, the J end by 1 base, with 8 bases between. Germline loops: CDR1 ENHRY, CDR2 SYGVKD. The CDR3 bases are TGTGCCATCAGTGTCGAGGGAAGCAATCAGCCCCAGCATTTT. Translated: CAISVEGSNQPQHF.

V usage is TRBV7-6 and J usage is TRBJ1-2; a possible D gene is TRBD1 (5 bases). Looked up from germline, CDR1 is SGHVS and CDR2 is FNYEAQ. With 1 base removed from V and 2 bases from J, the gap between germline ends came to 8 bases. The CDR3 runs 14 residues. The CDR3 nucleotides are TGTGCCAGCAGCTTAGGTCACAGGAACTATGGCTACACCTTC. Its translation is CASSLGHRNYGYTF.

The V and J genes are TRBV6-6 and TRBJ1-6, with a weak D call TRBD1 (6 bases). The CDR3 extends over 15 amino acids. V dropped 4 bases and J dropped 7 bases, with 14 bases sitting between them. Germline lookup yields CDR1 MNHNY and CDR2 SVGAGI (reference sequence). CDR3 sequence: CASSSTGMGNSPLHF. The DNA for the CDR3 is TGTGCCAGCAGTTCCACAGGGATGGGAAATTCACCCCTCCACTTT.

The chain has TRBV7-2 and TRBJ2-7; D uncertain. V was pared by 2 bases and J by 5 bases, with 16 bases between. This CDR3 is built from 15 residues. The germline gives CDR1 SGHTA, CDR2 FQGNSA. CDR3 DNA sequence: TGTGCCAGCAGCTTACCCGGGTGGTTCGGAAACGAGCAGTACTTC. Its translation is CASSLPGWFGNEQYF.

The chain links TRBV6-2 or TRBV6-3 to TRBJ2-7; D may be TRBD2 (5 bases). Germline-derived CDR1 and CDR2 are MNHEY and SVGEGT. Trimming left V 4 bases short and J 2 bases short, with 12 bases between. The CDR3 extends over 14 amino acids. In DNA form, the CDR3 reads TGTGCCAGCAGTTTTTCCGGGGATACCTACGAGCAGTACTTC. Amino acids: CASSFSGDTYEQYF.

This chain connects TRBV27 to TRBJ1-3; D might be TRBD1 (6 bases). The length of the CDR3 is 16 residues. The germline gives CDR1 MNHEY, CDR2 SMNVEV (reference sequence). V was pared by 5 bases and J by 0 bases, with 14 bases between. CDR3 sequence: CASSLLGGLSGNTIYF. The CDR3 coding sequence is TGTGCCAGCAGTCTCCTCGGGGGCCTCTCTGGAAACACCATATATTTT.

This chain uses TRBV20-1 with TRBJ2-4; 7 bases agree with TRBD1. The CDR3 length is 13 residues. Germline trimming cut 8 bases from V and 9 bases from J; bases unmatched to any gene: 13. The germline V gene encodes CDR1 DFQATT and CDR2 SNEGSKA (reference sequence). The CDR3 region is CSPKGANSGIQYF. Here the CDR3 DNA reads TGCAGTCCTAAGGGGGCAAACTCAGGCATTCAGTACTTC.

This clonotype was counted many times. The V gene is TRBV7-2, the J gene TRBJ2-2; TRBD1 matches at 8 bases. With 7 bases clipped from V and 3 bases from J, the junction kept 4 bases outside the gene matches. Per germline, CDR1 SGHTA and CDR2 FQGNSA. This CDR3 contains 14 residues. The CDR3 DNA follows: TGTGCCAGCACAGGGGGCGTATACACCGGGGAGCTGTTTTTT. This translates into CASTGGVYTGELFF.

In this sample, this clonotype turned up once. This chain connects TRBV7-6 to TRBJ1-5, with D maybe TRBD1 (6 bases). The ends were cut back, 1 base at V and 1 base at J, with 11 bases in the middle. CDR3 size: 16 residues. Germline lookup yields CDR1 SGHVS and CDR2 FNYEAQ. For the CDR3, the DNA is TGTGCCAGCAGCTTAGTCCAGGGGCCGAGCAATCAGCCCCAGCATTTT. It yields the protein CASSLVQGPSNQPQHF.

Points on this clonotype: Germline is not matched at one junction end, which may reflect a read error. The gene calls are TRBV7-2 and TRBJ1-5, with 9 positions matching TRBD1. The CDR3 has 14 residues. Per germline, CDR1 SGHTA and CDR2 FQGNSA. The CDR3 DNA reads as TGTGCCAGCAGCATTGACAGGGGGAGTCAGCCCCATCATTTT. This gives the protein CASSIDRGSQPHHF.

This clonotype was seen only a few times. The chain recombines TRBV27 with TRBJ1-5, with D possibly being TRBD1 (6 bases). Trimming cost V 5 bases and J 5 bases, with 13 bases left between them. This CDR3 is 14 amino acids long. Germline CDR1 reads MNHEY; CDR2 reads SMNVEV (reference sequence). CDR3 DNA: TGTGCCAGCAGTGCACAGGGTGGAGATCAGCCCCAGCATTTT. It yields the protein CASSAQGGDQPQHF.

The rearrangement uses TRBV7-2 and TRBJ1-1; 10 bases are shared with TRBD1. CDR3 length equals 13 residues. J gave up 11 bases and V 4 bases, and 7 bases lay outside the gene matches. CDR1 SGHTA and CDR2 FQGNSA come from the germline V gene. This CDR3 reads CASSSMDRGAAFF. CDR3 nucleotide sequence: TGTGCCAGCAGCTCCATGGACAGGGGGGCGGCTTTCTTT.

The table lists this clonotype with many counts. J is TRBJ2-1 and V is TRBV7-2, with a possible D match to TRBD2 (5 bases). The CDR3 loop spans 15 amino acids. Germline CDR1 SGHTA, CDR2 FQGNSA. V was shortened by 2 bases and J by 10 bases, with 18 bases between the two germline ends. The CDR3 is CASSLMDSRLGEQFF. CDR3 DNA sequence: TGTGCCAGCAGCTTAATGGACTCGCGTTTAGGGGAGCAGTTCTTC.

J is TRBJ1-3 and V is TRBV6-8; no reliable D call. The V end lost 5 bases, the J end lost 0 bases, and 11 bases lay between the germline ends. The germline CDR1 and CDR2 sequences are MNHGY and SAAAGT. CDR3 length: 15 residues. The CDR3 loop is CASSTVTSSGNTIYF. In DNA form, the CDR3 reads TGTGCCAGCAGTACAGTTACAAGCTCTGGAAACACCATATATTTT.

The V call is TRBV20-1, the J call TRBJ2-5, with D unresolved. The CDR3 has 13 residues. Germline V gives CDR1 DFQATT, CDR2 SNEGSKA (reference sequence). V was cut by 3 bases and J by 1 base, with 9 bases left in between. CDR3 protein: CSARVGAQETQYF. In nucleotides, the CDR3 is TGCAGTGCTAGGGTGGGTGCCCAAGAGACCCAGTACTTC.

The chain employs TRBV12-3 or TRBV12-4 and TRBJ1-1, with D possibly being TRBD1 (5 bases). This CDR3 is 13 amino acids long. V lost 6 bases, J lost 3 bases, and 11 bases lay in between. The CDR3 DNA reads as TGTGCCAGCAGCCGCAGGGCGCACACTGAAGCTTTCTTT. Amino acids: CASSRRAHTEAFF.

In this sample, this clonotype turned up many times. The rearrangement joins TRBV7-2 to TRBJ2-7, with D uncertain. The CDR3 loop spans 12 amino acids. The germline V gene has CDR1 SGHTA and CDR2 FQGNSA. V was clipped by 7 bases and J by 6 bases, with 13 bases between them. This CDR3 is CASTKSGSEQYF. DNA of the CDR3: TGTGCCAGCACCAAGTCCGGAAGCGAGCAGTACTTC.